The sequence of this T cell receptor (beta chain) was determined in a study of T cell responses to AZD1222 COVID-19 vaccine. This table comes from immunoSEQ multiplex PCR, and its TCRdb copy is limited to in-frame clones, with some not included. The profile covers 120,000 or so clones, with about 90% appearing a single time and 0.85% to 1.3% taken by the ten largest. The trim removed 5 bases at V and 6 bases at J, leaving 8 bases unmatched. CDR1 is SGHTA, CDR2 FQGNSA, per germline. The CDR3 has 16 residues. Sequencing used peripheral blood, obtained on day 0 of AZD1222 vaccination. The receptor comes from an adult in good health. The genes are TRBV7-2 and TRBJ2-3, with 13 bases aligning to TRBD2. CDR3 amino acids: CASSLRTSGRVDTQYF. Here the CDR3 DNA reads TGTGCCAGCAGCCTAAGGACTAGCGGGAGAGTGGATACGCAGTATTTT.